Below, 15 T cell receptor beta chains from the same sample are listed, as sequenced in a study of CD8+ T cells in alopecia areata. Extracted RNA was reverse transcribed into cDNA, the sequencing template. Profiled with immunoSEQ multiplex PCR; TCRdb holds only in-frame clones, not every one. The table has under 130,000 clones, about nine tenths seen once. Treatment of the sample: oral pan-JAK inhibitor, 5-10 mg twice daily. The sequencing here drew on CD8+ T cells sorted from blood, taken at roughly week 30, from a patient treated with tofacitinib. The receptors originated from a human donor with alopecia areata.

Comments on this clone: This specimen includes other DNA sequences encoding the same CDR3. CDR3 sequence (DNA): TGTGCCAGCAGTTTAGCCCAGGGCGGCTATGGCTACACCTTC. Translated, it gives CASSLAQGGYGYTF. The chain has TRBV27 and TRBJ1-2; maybe TRBD1 (5 bases). Germline lookup yields CDR1 MNHEY and CDR2 SMNVEV (reference sequence). The CDR3 is 14 residues long. Trimming took 2 bases from V and 4 from J, leaving 11 bases between them.

The chain combines TRBV27 with TRBJ1-1; 7 nucleotides match TRBD1. The germline V gene has CDR1 MNHEY and CDR2 SMNVEV (reference sequence). Unmatched junction bases numbered 10, after V lost 5 bases and J lost 10 bases. The CDR3 has 13 amino acids. In DNA, the CDR3 is TGTGCCAGCAGTCCTCAGGGGCGACAGGGAGCTTTCTTT. Protein sequence: CASSPQGRQGAFF.

V usage is TRBV9 and J usage is TRBJ1-1; no firm D call. The CDR3 loop spans 15 amino acids. Trimming stripped 3 bases from V and 3 bases from J, with 15 bases between. Germline lookup yields CDR1 SGDLS and CDR2 YYNGEE. CDR3 DNA: TGTGCCAGCAGCGCTGACTTGTCGTATGACACTGAAGCTTTCTTT. Encoded protein: CASSADLSYDTEAFF.

The chain is built from TRBV29-1 and TRBJ2-7, with TRBD1 identical over 8 bases. Germline V lookup: CDR1 SQVTM, CDR2 ANQGSEA. The CDR3 extends over 11 amino acids. Losses at the gene ends were 6 bases for V and 6 bases for J; bases not matched to a gene: 4. CDR3 in amino acids: CSVSGGSEQYF. The CDR3 DNA is TGCAGCGTCTCAGGGGGCAGCGAGCAGTACTTC.

This clone has just one count. V usage is TRBV6-4 and J usage is TRBJ2-1; TRBD2 is a possible D gene (5 bases). V lost 0 bases and J lost 2, with 8 bases in between. This CDR3 comprises 15 residues. Looked up from germline, CDR1 is MRHNA and CDR2 is SNTAGT. The CDR3 loop is CASSDSGSTYNEQFF. The CDR3 DNA is TGTGCCAGCAGTGACTCAGGGAGTACCTACAATGAGCAGTTCTTC.

About this clone: Likely a read error: the CDR3 ends without its conserved phenylalanine or tryptophan. The CDR3 loop reads CSVQGYGSSYEQYS. Written as DNA, the CDR3 is TGCAGCGTCCAGGGATACGGGAGTAGTTACGAGCAGTACTCC. This chain joins TRBV29-1 and TRBJ2-7; maybe TRBD2 (6 bases). The germline V gene encodes CDR1 SQVTM and CDR2 ANQGSEA. The CDR3 extends over 14 amino acids. V was pared by 6 bases and J by 4 bases, with 19 bases between.

The chain couples TRBV25-1 to TRBJ1-3; TRBD1 matches 7 bases. Trimming removed 3 bases from V and 0 bases from J; junction bases left unmatched: 2. CDR1 is MGHDK, CDR2 SYGVNS, per germline. The CDR3 has 15 amino acids. CDR3 loop: CASSEDRFSGNTIYF. The CDR3 DNA sequence: TGTGCCAGCAGTGAGGACAGGTTCTCTGGAAACACCATATATTTT.

This clone was observed once. The chain combines TRBV29-1 with TRBJ2-7; D is possibly TRBD1 (6 bases). This CDR3 contains 11 residues. Germline CDR1 is SQVTM and CDR2 is ANQGSEA. V shed 6 bases and J shed 3 bases, with 9 bases lying between them. Here the CDR3 reads CSVEQGYEQYF. CDR3 DNA sequence: TGCAGCGTAGAACAGGGCTACGAGCAGTACTTC.

The chain employs TRBV27 and TRBJ2-7; perhaps TRBD1 as D (6 bases). The CDR3 sequence is 14 residues long. The ends were cut back, 6 bases at V and 3 bases at J, with 15 bases in the middle. Germline CDR1 is MNHEY and CDR2 is SMNVEV (reference sequence). CDR3 sequence (DNA): TGTGCCAGCAGCTACACTCAGGGGATCTACGAGCAGTACTTC. Protein product: CASSYTQGIYEQYF.

The gene calls are TRBV5-1 and TRBJ1-3, with D hard to call. The CDR3 has 17 amino acids. Germline CDR1 is SGHRS and CDR2 is YFSETQ. Trimming shortened V by 0 bases and J by 4 bases, and 17 bases separated the two germline ends. The CDR3 here is CASSLECGDCLGNTIYF. As DNA, the CDR3 is TGCGCCAGCAGCTTGGAATGTGGTGATTGCCTGGGAAACACCATATATTTT.

The genes are TRBV5-5 and TRBJ2-6; perhaps TRBD1 as D (5 bases). V was trimmed by 7 bases and J by 0 bases, leaving 11 bases between them. CDR1 and CDR2 from the germline V gene are SGHKS and YYEKEE (reference sequence). The CDR3 spans 15 residues. CDR3 protein: CASETGRSGANVLTF. CDR3 nucleotide sequence: TGTGCCAGCGAAACAGGTCGCTCTGGGGCCAACGTCCTGACTTTC.

This clone was recorded once. As DNA, the CDR3 is TGTGCCAGCAGCGTAGCTGGACTAGCGGGTTACGAGCAGTACTTC. Protein: CASSVAGLAGYEQYF. The chain uses TRBV9 and TRBJ2-5, with 11 bases that match TRBD2. The end of the DNA aligns better with TRBJ2-7, so the J call may be wrong. This CDR3 has 15 amino acids. Looked up from germline, CDR1 is SGDLS and CDR2 is YYNGEE.

The chain has TRBV7-6 and TRBJ2-5, with D possibly matching TRBD2 (5 bases). The J call may be faulty, since TRBJ2-7 better matches the DNA end. CDR3 length: 14 residues. Germline V gene lookup returns CDR1 SGHVS and CDR2 FNYEAQ. The CDR3 coding sequence is TGTGCCAGCAGGGACTCACTGAGCTCCTACGAGCAGTACTTC. This gives the protein CASRDSLSSYEQYF.

The chain has TRBV29-1 and TRBJ2-2; TRBD1 might be the D (6 bases). Germline V gives CDR1 SQVTM, CDR2 ANQGSEA. The CDR3 is made up of 20 amino acids. V lost 6 bases and J lost 0, with 29 bases in between. The CDR3 here is CSVGSAGAWLPLPNTGELFF. The CDR3, as DNA: TGCAGCGTCGGTTCGGCAGGGGCCTGGCTTCCACTACCGAACACCGGGGAGCTGTTTTTT.

This sequence joins TRBV6-6 and TRBJ2-3; TRBD1 is a possible D gene (6 bases). The CDR3 length is 15 residues. Germline V gene lookup returns CDR1 MNHNY and CDR2 SVGAGI (reference sequence). V lost 2 bases, J lost 1 base, and 10 bases lay in between. The CDR3 DNA follows: TGTGCCAGCAGTTACGAGGGGGACGGCACAGATACGCAGTATTTT. Its protein is CASSYEGDGTDTQYF.